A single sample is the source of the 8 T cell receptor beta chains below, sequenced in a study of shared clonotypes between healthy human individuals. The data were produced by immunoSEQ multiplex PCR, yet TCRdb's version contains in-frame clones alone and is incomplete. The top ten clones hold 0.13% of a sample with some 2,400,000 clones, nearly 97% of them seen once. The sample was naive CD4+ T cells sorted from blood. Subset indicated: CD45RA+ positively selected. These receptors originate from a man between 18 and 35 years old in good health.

The CDR3 DNA reads as TGTGCCAGCAGCTTACTCGGGGGTACCAATCAGCCCCAGCATTTT. It yields the protein CASSLLGGTNQPQHF. V and J are TRBV6-5 and TRBJ1-5, with a weak D call TRBD1 (5 bases). Looked up from germline, CDR1 is MNHEY and CDR2 is SVGAGI. With 6 bases removed from V and 3 bases from J, the gap between germline ends came to 15 bases. This CDR3 region has 15 residues.

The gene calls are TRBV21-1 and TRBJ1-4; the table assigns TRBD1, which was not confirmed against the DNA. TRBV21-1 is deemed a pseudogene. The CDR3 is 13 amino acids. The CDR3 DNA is TGTGCCAGCAGCATGACAGGGGTTGAAAAACTGTTTTTT. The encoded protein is CASSMTGVEKLFF.

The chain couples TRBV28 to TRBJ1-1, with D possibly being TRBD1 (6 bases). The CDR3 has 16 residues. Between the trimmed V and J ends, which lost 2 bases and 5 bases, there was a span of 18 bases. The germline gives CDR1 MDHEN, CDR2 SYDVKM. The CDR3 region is CASSLQGFIGQTEAFF. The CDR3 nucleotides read TGTGCCAGCAGTTTACAGGGATTTATTGGACAGACTGAAGCTTTCTTT.

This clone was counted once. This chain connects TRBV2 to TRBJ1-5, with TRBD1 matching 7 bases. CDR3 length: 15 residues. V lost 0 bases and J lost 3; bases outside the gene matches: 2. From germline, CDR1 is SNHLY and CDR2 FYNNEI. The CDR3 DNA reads TGTGCCAGCAGTGAAGCCAGGGGGTTCAATCAGCCCCAGCATTTT. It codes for CASSEARGFNQPQHF.

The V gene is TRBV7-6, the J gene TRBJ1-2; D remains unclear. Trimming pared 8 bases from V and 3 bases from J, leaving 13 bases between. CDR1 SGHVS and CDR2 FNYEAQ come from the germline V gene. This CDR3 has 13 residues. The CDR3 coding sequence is TGTGCCAGCTTCACAACAGCGGACTATGGCTACACCTTC. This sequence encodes CASFTTADYGYTF.

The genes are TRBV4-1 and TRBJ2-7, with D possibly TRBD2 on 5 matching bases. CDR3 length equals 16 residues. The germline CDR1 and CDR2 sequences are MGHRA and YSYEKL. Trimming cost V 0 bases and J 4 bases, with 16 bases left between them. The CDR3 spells CASSQDLAGLPYEQYF. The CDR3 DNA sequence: TGCGCCAGCAGCCAAGATCTGGCGGGCTTGCCTTACGAGCAGTACTTC.

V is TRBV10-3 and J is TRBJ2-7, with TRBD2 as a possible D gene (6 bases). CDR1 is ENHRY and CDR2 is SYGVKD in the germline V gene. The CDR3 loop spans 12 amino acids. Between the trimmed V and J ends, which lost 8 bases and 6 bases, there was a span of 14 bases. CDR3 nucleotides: TGTGCCATCCGGGCTCCCGGGGGCGAGCAGTACTTC. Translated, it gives CAIRAPGGEQYF.

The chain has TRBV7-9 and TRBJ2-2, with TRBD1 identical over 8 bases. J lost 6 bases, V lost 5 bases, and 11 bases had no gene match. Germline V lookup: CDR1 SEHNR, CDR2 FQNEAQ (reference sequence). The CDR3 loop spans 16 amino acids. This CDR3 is CASSPFTGGSAGELFF. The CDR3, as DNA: TGTGCCAGCAGCCCTTTCACAGGGGGATCGGCCGGGGAGCTGTTTTTT.